Each of the 24 T cell receptor beta chains below was sequenced from the same sample in a study of shared clonotypes between healthy human individuals. The assay was immunoSEQ multiplex PCR, and TCRdb's table has in-frame clones only and misses some. Of roughly 2.2 million clones in the sample, over 85% are singletons; the top ten hold 0.39%. The sequencing input was naive CD4+ T cells from PBMCs. Subset meaning: CD45RA+ positively selected. These TCRs come from a man aged 18-30 years in good health. Some clones in this sample may be carry-over from other donors' samples.

Worth noting for this clone: This sample includes further DNA sequences coding for the same CDR3. This chain links TRBV5-1 with TRBJ2-5; D not certain. The CDR3 contains 13 residues. Germline loops: CDR1 SGHRS, CDR2 YFSETQ. The V end was cut by 0 bases, the J end by 5 bases, with 8 bases between. The CDR3 bases are TGCGCCAGCAGCTTGGGGCTGGCCGAGACCCAGTACTTC. Its translation is CASSLGLAETQYF.

The chain has TRBV28 and TRBJ2-7, with 7 bases aligning to TRBD2. J lost 6 bases, V lost 4 bases, and 12 bases had no gene match. CDR3 length equals 15 residues. Germline CDR1 MDHEN, CDR2 SYDVKM. Here the CDR3 DNA reads TGTGCCAGCAGTTCCCCCGGGACTAATCCCGGCGAGCAGTACTTC. It encodes CASSSPGTNPGEQYF.

V and J are TRBV2 and TRBJ2-2; D uncertain. Looked up from germline, CDR1 is SNHLY and CDR2 is FYNNEI. V was cut by 5 bases and J by 7 bases, with 17 bases left in between. This CDR3 has 15 amino acids. The CDR3 DNA reads TGTGCCAGCAGTCGCCCTCCGGGCCAGGACGGGGAGCTGTTTTTT. It translates to CASSRPPGQDGELFF.

This clone came up once. CDR3 DNA: TGTGCCAGCAGCCAATCGAGGGATTCTGGCTACACCTTC. Its translation is CASSQSRDSGYTF. The genes are TRBV16 and TRBJ1-2; D gene ambiguous. Trimming pared 0 bases from V and 7 bases from J, leaving 9 bases between. The germline CDR1 and CDR2 sequences are KGHSY and FQNENV. The CDR3 contains 13 residues.

The rearrangement joins TRBV28 to TRBJ1-6; the D is unclear. The CDR3 covers 12 residues. Trimming pared 6 bases from V and 7 bases from J, leaving 7 bases between. Germline CDR1 and CDR2: MDHEN and SYDVKM. DNA for the CDR3: TGTGCCAGCAGGACTACGAATTCACCCCTCCACTTT. This translates into CASRTTNSPLHF. The variable domain in full, completed from reference TRBV28 and TRBJ1-6, reads DVKVTQSSRYLVKRTGEKVFLECVQDMDHENMFWYRQDPGLGLRLIYFSYDVKMKEKGDIPEGYSVSREKKERFSLILESASTNQTSMYLCASRTTNSPLHFGNGTRLTVT.

The chain carries TRBV9 and TRBJ2-2; D may be TRBD2 (5 bases). Between the trimmed V and J ends, which lost 3 bases and 13 bases, there was a span of 19 bases. CDR1 is SGDLS, CDR2 YYNGEE, per germline. The CDR3 extends over 14 amino acids. The CDR3 protein is CASSAPFGIERLFF. The CDR3 DNA is TGTGCCAGCAGCGCCCCGTTCGGGATCGAGAGGCTGTTTTTT.

V is TRBV9 and J is TRBJ2-1; 8 positions match TRBD1. V shed 0 bases, J shed 7 bases, and the junction held 6 bases outside the gene matches. This CDR3 contains 15 residues. CDR1 and CDR2 (germline): SGDLS, YYNGEE. The CDR3 bases are TGTGCCAGCAGCGTAGCAGGACAGGGAAGTAATGAGCAGTTCTTC. This sequence encodes CASSVAGQGSNEQFF.

The chain uses TRBV19 and TRBJ1-5; D perhaps matches TRBD1 (6 bases). The ends were cut back, 5 bases at V and 4 bases at J, with 9 bases in the middle. The CDR3 runs to 13 residues. From germline, CDR1 is LNHDA and CDR2 SQIVND (reference sequence). The CDR3 here is CASSGTPNQPQHF. The CDR3 DNA sequence: TGTGCCAGTAGTGGGACACCGAATCAGCCCCAGCATTTT.

This chain uses TRBV19 with TRBJ2-4, with D possibly being TRBD2 (6 bases). This CDR3 spans 13 amino acids. Trimming shortened V by 3 bases and J by 6 bases, and 9 bases separated the two germline ends. CDR1 is LNHDA, CDR2 SQIVND, per germline (reference sequence). CDR3 DNA sequence: TGTGCCAGTAGTATCGGGGGTGCAAACATTCAGTACTTC. Protein sequence: CASSIGGANIQYF.

This clone has more than one count but fewer than ten. The chain joins TRBV27 to TRBJ2-7; weak D call: TRBD1 (5 bases). In germline, CDR1 is MNHEY, CDR2 SMNVEV (reference sequence). V was clipped by 5 bases and J by 4 bases, with 15 bases between them. This CDR3 has 14 amino acids. The DNA of the CDR3 is TGTGCCAGCAGTCCGTATAGGGGTAGTTACGAGCAGTACTTC. It translates to CASSPYRGSYEQYF.

The chain carries TRBV25-1 and TRBJ2-1; maybe TRBD2 (5 bases). This CDR3 contains 15 residues. The germline V and J ends were trimmed by 3 bases and 5 bases, with 14 bases remaining between them. CDR1 MGHDK and CDR2 SYGVNS come from the germline V gene. The DNA for the CDR3 is TGTGCCAGCAGTGACCCCCGGACTGGAGACAATGAGCAGTTCTTC. Translated: CASSDPRTGDNEQFF.

The rearrangement joins TRBV15 to TRBJ1-4; 12 positions agree with TRBD1. This CDR3 is 15 amino acids long. The germline gives CDR1 LNHNV, CDR2 YYDKDF (reference sequence). The junction had 4 bases not matched to a gene; V was cut back by 3 bases and J by 8 bases. CDR3 amino acids: CATSRTGTGGEKLFF. CDR3 sequence (DNA): TGTGCCACCAGCAGGACCGGGACAGGGGGCGAAAAACTGTTTTTT.

This chain links TRBV15 with TRBJ2-3, with D possibly TRBD1 on 5 matching bases. The V gene's germline CDR1 is LNHNV and CDR2 YYDKDF (reference sequence). The CDR3 spans 17 residues. Trimming removed 3 bases from V and 0 bases from J, with 16 bases in between. In DNA form, the CDR3 reads TGTGCCACCAGCAGGGGATACACAGGAGCTAGCACAGATACGCAGTATTTT. Protein sequence: CATSRGYTGASTDTQYF.

This chain connects TRBV28 to TRBJ2-5; D unresolved. The CDR3 covers 13 residues. Germline V gene sequence: CDR1 MDHEN, CDR2 SYDVKM. Deletions cut 2 bases from V and 5 bases from J, with 9 bases between. The CDR3 DNA follows: TGTGCCAGCAGTTTAAACACGCCGGAGACCCAGTACTTC. It translates to CASSLNTPETQYF.

The J gene is TRBJ1-1, the V gene TRBV9, with no clear D. Trimming cost V 3 bases and J 5 bases, with 8 bases left between them. Germline CDR1 SGDLS, CDR2 YYNGEE. The CDR3 runs 12 residues. This CDR3 is CASSAAGTEAFF. CDR3 coding DNA: TGTGCCAGCAGCGCCGCGGGGACTGAAGCTTTCTTT.

The chain links TRBV18 to TRBJ1-1, with a weak D call TRBD1 (6 bases). Trimming stripped 0 bases from V and 6 bases from J, with 14 bases between. The CDR3 sequence is 15 residues long. The germline CDR1 and CDR2 sequences are KGHSH and LQKENI. The CDR3 reads CASSPPGKGGAEAFF. Here the CDR3 DNA reads TGTGCCAGCTCACCACCTGGGAAGGGGGGCGCTGAAGCTTTCTTT. The full variable domain, in which reference TRBV18 and TRBJ1-1 provide the parts outside the CDR3, is NAGVMQNPRHLVRRRGQEARLRCSPMKGHSHVYWYRQLPEEGLKFMVYLQKENIIDESGMPKERFSAEFPKEGPSILRIQQVVRGDSAAYFCASSPPGKGGAEAFFGQGTRLTVV.

The chain joins TRBV27 to TRBJ2-5; D is uncertain. Trimming left V 5 bases short and J 5 bases short, with 12 bases between. The CDR3 contains 13 residues. Germline V lookup: CDR1 MNHEY, CDR2 SMNVEV (reference sequence). CDR3 nucleotide sequence: TGTGCCAGCAGTACACGACCCCTGGAGACCCAGTACTTC. Translated: CASSTRPLETQYF.

V usage is TRBV6-1 and J usage is TRBJ1-3; D is unclear. Germline values: CDR1 MNHNS, CDR2 SASEGT. V was cut by 2 bases and J by 4 bases, with 18 bases left in between. The CDR3 sequence is 17 residues long. The chain's CDR3 is CASSENANVGSGNTIYF. CDR3 sequence (DNA): TGTGCCAGCAGTGAAAACGCGAACGTAGGTTCAGGAAACACCATATATTTT.

The chain employs TRBV19 and TRBJ2-7; 11 bases line up with TRBD2. The CDR3 sequence is 18 residues long. The germline gives CDR1 LNHDA, CDR2 SQIVND (reference sequence). Unmatched junction bases numbered 11, after V lost 4 bases and J lost 0 bases. The CDR3 spells CASSTSGTSGASSYEQYF. In DNA, the CDR3 is TGTGCCAGTAGTACATCCGGGACTAGCGGAGCCAGCTCCTACGAGCAGTACTTC.

V and J are TRBV28 and TRBJ1-2; D is possibly TRBD1 (6 bases). The V gene lost 8 bases and the J gene lost 4 bases, with 17 bases spanning the gap. This CDR3 has 14 residues. Germline V gene sequence: CDR1 MDHEN, CDR2 SYDVKM. CDR3 region: CASYPSGQPYGYTF. In DNA, the CDR3 is TGTGCCAGCTACCCTTCAGGACAGCCCTATGGCTACACCTTC.

The chain is built from TRBV28 and TRBJ2-3; 9 bases are a match to TRBD2. In germline, CDR1 is MDHEN, CDR2 SYDVKM. J gave up 0 bases and V 6 bases, and 7 bases lay outside the gene matches. CDR3 length: 16 amino acids. The CDR3 sequence is CASRETSGRSTDTQYF. CDR3 bases: TGTGCCAGCAGGGAAACTAGCGGGCGCAGCACAGATACGCAGTATTTT.

The rearrangement links TRBV7-2 to TRBJ2-1; perhaps TRBD1 as D (6 bases). CDR1 and CDR2 from the germline V gene are SGHTA and FQGNSA. Trimming removed 3 bases from V and 0 bases from J, with 12 bases in between. The CDR3 sequence is 16 residues long. As DNA, the CDR3 is TGTGCCAGCAGCTTTGGGGGCGGAAGCTCCTACAATGAGCAGTTCTTC. Its protein is CASSFGGGSSYNEQFF.

The V and J genes are TRBV19 and TRBJ1-2, with TRBD1 matching over 11 bases. The V segment lost 7 bases and the J segment 4 bases; nucleotides outside the gene matches: 8. Per germline, CDR1 LNHDA and CDR2 SQIVND (reference sequence). This CDR3 spans 15 amino acids. The CDR3 bases are TGTGCCAGTAACAAGGACAGGGGGCAAGGCTATGGCTACACCTTC. Encoded protein: CASNKDRGQGYGYTF.

With respect to this clone: The same CDR3 also results from other DNA sequences found in this sample. This sequence joins TRBV5-1 and TRBJ2-5, with 13 bases lining up with TRBD2. CDR3 length equals 15 residues. Germline values: CDR1 SGHRS, CDR2 YFSETQ. Unmatched junction bases numbered 2, after V lost 4 bases and J lost 2 bases. The CDR3 region is CASSPLAGGQETQYF. In DNA form, the CDR3 reads TGCGCCAGCAGCCCACTAGCGGGAGGGCAAGAGACCCAGTACTTC.